This T cell receptor beta chain stems from a study of somatic mutations in cytotoxic T cells in rheumatoid arthritis. The overall study: Prior to any treatment and right after diagnosis, patient blood (under 31 ml EDTA) was drawn. The authors flow-sorted some V beta antibody-stained T-cell populations at nearly 100% purity, including V beta1+ cells that they sequenced for TCRB.

Libraries were prepared by immunoSEQ multiplex PCR; TCRdb keeps only in-frame clonotypes and omits some of them. The table includes about 20,000 clones, 85% detected once. Sequenced input: CD8+ T cells sorted from blood. The clonotype originates from a woman between 35 and 50 years old with rheumatoid arthritis.

The CDR3 sequence: CASSYSRGRQETQYF. CDR3 sequence (DNA): TGTGCCAGCAGTTACTCCAGGGGTCGGCAAGAGACCCAGTACTTC. This rearrangement joins TRBV6-5 to TRBJ2-5; D possibly corresponds to TRBD1 (6 bases). Per germline, CDR1 MNHEY and CDR2 SVGAGI. The CDR3 length is 15 residues. Trimming took off 0 bases at V and 2 bases at J, with 10 bases between the two ends.